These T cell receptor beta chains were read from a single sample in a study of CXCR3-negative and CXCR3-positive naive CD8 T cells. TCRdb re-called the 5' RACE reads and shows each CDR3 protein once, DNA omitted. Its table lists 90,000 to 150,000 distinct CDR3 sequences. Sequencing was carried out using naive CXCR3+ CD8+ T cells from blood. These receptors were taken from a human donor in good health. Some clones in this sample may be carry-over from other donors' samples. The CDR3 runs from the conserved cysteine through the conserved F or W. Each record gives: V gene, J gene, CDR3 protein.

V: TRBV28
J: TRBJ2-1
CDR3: CASSPLTGINIDEQFF

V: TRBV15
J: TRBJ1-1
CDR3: CATSGGSLRAEAFF

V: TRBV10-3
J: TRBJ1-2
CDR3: CAISEGASYGYTF

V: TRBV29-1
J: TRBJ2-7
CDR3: CSVRTGISYEQYF

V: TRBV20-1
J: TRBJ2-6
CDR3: CSATRQNTGANVLTF

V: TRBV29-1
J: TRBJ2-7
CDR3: CSVEGNEAGGPYEQYF

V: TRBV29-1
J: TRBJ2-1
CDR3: CSVVSAGNEQFF

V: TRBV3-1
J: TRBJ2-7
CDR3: CASSHELDSYEQYF

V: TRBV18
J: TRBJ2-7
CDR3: CASSLEQGTSYEQYF

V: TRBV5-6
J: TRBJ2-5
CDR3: CASSPQTGPWETQYF

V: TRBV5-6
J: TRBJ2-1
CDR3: CPSSLLPSGSYNEQFF

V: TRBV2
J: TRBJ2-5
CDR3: CASSEVETQYF

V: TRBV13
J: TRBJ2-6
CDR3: CASASIGANVLTF

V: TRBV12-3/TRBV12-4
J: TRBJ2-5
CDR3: CASGGGDAPKETQYF

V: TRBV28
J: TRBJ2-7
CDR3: CASSLRSGFYEQYF

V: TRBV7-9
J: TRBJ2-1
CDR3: CASSLFGGYEQFF

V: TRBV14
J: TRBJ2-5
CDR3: CASSRRFRGRFEETQYF

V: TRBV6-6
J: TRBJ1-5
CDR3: CASSYSAGENQPQHF

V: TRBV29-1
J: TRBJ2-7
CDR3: CSVLGSSYEQYF

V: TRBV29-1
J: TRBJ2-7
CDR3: CSVVSGTSSYEQYF

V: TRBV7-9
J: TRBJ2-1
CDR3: CASSFGQILYNEQFF

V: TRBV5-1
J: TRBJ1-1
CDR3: CASSRTGTEAFF

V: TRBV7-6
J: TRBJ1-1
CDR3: CASSLWVSKVLSTEAFF

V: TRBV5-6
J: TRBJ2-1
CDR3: CASSLRLADYNEQFF

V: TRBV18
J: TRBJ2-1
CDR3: CASSPGDYTNEQFF

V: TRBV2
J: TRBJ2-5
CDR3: CASTSGETQYF

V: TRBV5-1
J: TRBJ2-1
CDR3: CASSFSGRAGDEQFF

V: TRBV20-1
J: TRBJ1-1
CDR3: CSARMTGDTEAFF

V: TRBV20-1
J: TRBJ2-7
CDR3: CSARDGTEFYEQYF

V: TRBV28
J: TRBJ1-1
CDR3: CASSLTTASTEAFF

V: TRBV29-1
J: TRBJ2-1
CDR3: CSVPWREGRYNEQFF

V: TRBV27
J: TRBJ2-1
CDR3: CASSFGGRVSEFF

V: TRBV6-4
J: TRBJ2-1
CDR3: CASSEIQGAYNEQFF

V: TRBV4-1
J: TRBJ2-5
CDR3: CASSQDATQETQYF

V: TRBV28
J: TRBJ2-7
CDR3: CASAWGEAYEQYF

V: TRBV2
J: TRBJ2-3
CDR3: CASSEAFTGDTQYF

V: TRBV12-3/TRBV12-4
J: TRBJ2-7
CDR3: CASSLVAGVYEQYF

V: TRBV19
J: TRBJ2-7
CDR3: CASSHGASSYEQYF

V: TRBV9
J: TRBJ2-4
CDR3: CASSPDLGVLAKNIQYF

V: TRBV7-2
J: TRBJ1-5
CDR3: CASSSEAYSNQPQHF

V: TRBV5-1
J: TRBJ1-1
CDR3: CASSLGLSDTEAFF